These 31 T cell receptor beta chains share one sample of origin, sequenced in a study of shared clonotypes between healthy human individuals. Profiled with immunoSEQ multiplex PCR; TCRdb holds only in-frame clones, not every one. The sample yields around 2.5 million clones, 93% seen once. The sample was naive CD4+ T cells from PBMCs. The sample's subset: CD45RA+ positively selected. The receptors derive from a man between 18 and 35 years old in good health. Some clones in this sample may be carry-over from other donors' samples.

The V gene is TRBV29-1, the J gene TRBJ2-5; D not certain. This CDR3 has 12 amino acids. Trimming took off 1 base at V and 2 bases at J, with 5 bases between the two ends. CDR1 is SQVTM, CDR2 ANQGSEA, per germline. The CDR3, as DNA: TGCAGCGTTGAAGGGCAGCAAGAGACCCAGTACTTC. Protein product: CSVEGQQETQYF. The full variable domain, in which reference TRBV29-1 and TRBJ2-5 provide the parts outside the CDR3, is SAVISQKPSRDICQRGTSLTIQCQVDSQVTMMFWYRQQPGQSLTLIATANQGSEATYESGFVIDKFPISRPNLTFSTLTVSNMSPEDSSIYLCSVEGQQETQYFGPGTRLLVL.

The chain uses TRBV23-1 and TRBJ1-4; D might be TRBD1 (5 bases). TRBV23-1 carries the ORF label, with uncertain function. This CDR3 is built from 16 residues. Deletions cut 1 base from V and 5 bases from J, with 14 bases between. Written as DNA, the CDR3 is TGCGCCAGCAGTCAATACATAGGGGCGATAAATGAAAAACTGTTTTTT. The encoded protein is CASSQYIGAINEKLFF.

The chain is built from TRBV10-3 and TRBJ2-1, with 9 bases fitting TRBD2. The trim removed 10 bases at V and 0 bases at J, leaving 4 bases unmatched. Germline CDR1 and CDR2: ENHRY and SYGVKD. The CDR3 is 14 residues long. The CDR3 sequence is CATSREGSYNEQFF. CDR3 in DNA: TGTGCCACTTCGCGGGAGGGCTCCTACAATGAGCAGTTCTTC.

V usage is TRBV27 and J usage is TRBJ2-1; 13 bases agree with TRBD2. J was trimmed by 8 bases and V by 6 bases; bases with no gene match: 7. CDR1 and CDR2 (germline): MNHEY, SMNVEV (reference sequence). This CDR3 has 15 amino acids. The CDR3 sequence is CASSQLAGGRDEQFF. CDR3 DNA: TGTGCCAGCAGCCAACTAGCGGGAGGGCGCGATGAGCAGTTCTTC.

The gene calls are TRBV5-1 and TRBJ2-3; D unresolved. Germline V lookup: CDR1 SGHRS, CDR2 YFSETQ. The length of the CDR3 is 14 residues. Deletions cut 0 bases from V and 2 bases from J, with 7 bases between. CDR3 in amino acids: CASSLDPATDTQYF. The CDR3 DNA reads TGCGCCAGCAGCTTGGACCCAGCCACAGATACGCAGTATTTT. Complete variable domain (other parts from reference TRBV5-1 and TRBJ2-3): KAGVTQTPRYLIKTRGQQVTLSCSPISGHRSVSWYQQTPGQGLQFLFEYFSETQRNKGNFPGRFSGRQFSNSRSEMNVSTLELGDSALYLCASSLDPATDTQYFGPGTRLTVL.

This rearrangement joins TRBV5-4 to TRBJ2-2; D not certain. Per the germline V gene, CDR1 is SGHNT and CDR2 is YYREEE (reference sequence). The CDR3 runs to 14 residues. The V end was cut by 3 bases, the J end by 4 bases, with 10 bases between. CDR3 sequence: CASSSTVPTGELFF. In nucleotides, the CDR3 is TGTGCCAGCAGCTCAACAGTACCCACCGGGGAGCTGTTTTTT. The full variable domain, with the rest looked up from reference TRBV5-4 and TRBJ2-2, is ETGVTQSPTHLIKTRGQQVTLRCSSQSGHNTVSWYQQALGQGPQFIFQYYREEENGRGNFPPRFSGLQFPNYSSELNVNALELDDSALYLCASSSTVPTGELFFGEGSRLTVL.

As for this clone: The sample contains more than one DNA sequence encoding this CDR3. This rearrangement joins TRBV15 to TRBJ2-3; 11 bases are shared with TRBD2. This CDR3 has 18 residues. CDR1 and CDR2 (germline): LNHNV, YYDKDF (reference sequence). V lost 0 bases, J lost 0 bases, and 5 bases stayed unmatched. The CDR3 spells CATSRELAGGPSTDTQYF. The DNA for the CDR3 is TGTGCCACCAGCAGAGAGCTAGCGGGAGGCCCAAGCACAGATACGCAGTATTTT.

CDR3 amino acids: CASSNSRTELQETQYF. The CDR3, as DNA: TGTGCCAGCAGCAACTCCAGGACAGAACTACAAGAGACCCAGTACTTC. J is TRBJ2-5 and V is TRBV21-1; the DNA was not used to check the table's D call, TRBD1. TRBV21-1 is reported as a pseudogene. The CDR3 runs 16 residues.

This chain uses TRBV5-1 with TRBJ2-1; 10 nucleotides match TRBD2. There are 16 residues in the CDR3. Trimming cost V 1 base and J 4 bases; bases outside gene matches: 5. CDR1 is SGHRS, CDR2 YFSETQ, per germline. The CDR3 nucleotides read TGCGCCAGCAGCTTGTTGACTAGCGGGTCTTACAATGAGCAGTTCTTC. Encoded protein: CASSLLTSGSYNEQFF.

This chain links TRBV12-5 with TRBJ1-1; tentatively, D is TRBD1 (6 bases). Germline V gives CDR1 LGHNT, CDR2 FRNRAP. This CDR3 spans 11 amino acids. V lost 9 bases to trimming and J lost 10 bases, with 15 bases between them. In nucleotides, the CDR3 is TGTGCTAGCTCAGAGGGGGTTGGAGCTTTCTTT. Its translation: CASSEGVGAFF.

V gene TRBV11-2 combines with J gene TRBJ2-5, with a tentative D call TRBD1 (6 bases). Trimming shortened V by 0 bases and J by 1 base, and 6 bases separated the two germline ends. The germline V gene has CDR1 SGHAT and CDR2 FQNNGV. The CDR3 runs to 14 residues. CDR3 sequence: CASSLDRGQETQYF. The CDR3 DNA sequence: TGTGCCAGCAGCTTAGACAGGGGCCAAGAGACCCAGTACTTC.

This clone was detected a few times. This chain links TRBV4-2 with TRBJ1-2, with D unclear. V dropped 3 bases and J dropped 8 bases, with 16 bases sitting between them. The CDR3 contains 14 residues. Germline values: CDR1 LGHNA, CDR2 YNFKEQ. The CDR3 spells CASSQEHSGSGYTF. The CDR3 DNA sequence: TGTGCCAGCAGCCAGGAGCATTCGGGGTCCGGCTACACCTTC.

The chain recombines TRBV10-3 with TRBJ1-4, with 8 bases lining up with TRBD1. The V and J ends lost 6 bases and 8 bases, in that order; junction bases with no gene match: 11. The CDR3 is 15 residues long. Germline V gene lookup returns CDR1 ENHRY and CDR2 SYGVKD. The CDR3 sequence is CAIRPAGTGWEKLFF. The CDR3 nucleotides are TGTGCCATCAGGCCCGCCGGGACAGGATGGGAAAAACTGTTTTTT.

The chain uses TRBV5-1 and TRBJ2-1; TRBD2 agrees at 9 bases. The CDR3 sequence is 16 residues long. After removal of 2 bases from V and 3 bases from J, the junction contained 6 bases not matched to a gene. Germline V gives CDR1 SGHRS, CDR2 YFSETQ. CDR3 sequence (DNA): TGCGCCAGCAGCTTTTTAGCGGGAGAAATCTACAATGAGCAGTTCTTC. The encoded protein is CASSFLAGEIYNEQFF.

This chain connects TRBV6-1 to TRBJ2-7; D might be TRBD1 (5 bases). With 0 bases removed from V and 4 bases from J, the gap between germline ends came to 16 bases. The CDR3 consists of 16 residues. Germline CDR1 and CDR2: MNHNS and SASEGT. The CDR3 DNA reads as TGTGCCAGCAGTGAAGCTTCTGGGGTAAAGGGGTACGAGCAGTACTTC. Translated, it gives CASSEASGVKGYEQYF.

The V call is TRBV19, the J call TRBJ2-2; 7 bases fit TRBD2. CDR1 is LNHDA and CDR2 is SQIVND in the germline V gene (reference sequence). The V and J ends lost 8 bases and 1 base, in that order; junction bases with no gene match: 10. This CDR3 contains 16 residues. The CDR3 loop is CASSALGRGNTGELFF. CDR3 sequence (DNA): TGTGCCAGTTCGGCCCTGGGGAGGGGGAACACCGGGGAGCTGTTTTTT.

The rearrangement uses TRBV4-1 and TRBJ2-3; tentatively, D is TRBD1 (5 bases). Trimming pared 6 bases from V and 2 bases from J, leaving 15 bases between. Germline V gene sequence: CDR1 MGHRA, CDR2 YSYEKL. The CDR3 spans 15 residues. Here the CDR3 DNA reads TGCGCCAGCAGACAAAACGTCAGGGACACAGATACGCAGTATTTT. It codes for CASRQNVRDTDTQYF.

The chain employs TRBV18 and TRBJ2-3, with D possibly TRBD2 on 6 matching bases. V gave up 4 bases and J gave up 3 bases, with 20 bases separating them. This CDR3 is 17 amino acids long. Germline lookup yields CDR1 KGHSH and CDR2 LQKENI. Here the CDR3 DNA reads TGTGCCAGCTCACGATTAGGGAAGGCGGGGTTAACAGATACGCAGTATTTT. Protein sequence: CASSRLGKAGLTDTQYF.

The genes are TRBV18 and TRBJ2-7; no definite D call. This CDR3 has 12 residues. Germline V lookup: CDR1 KGHSH, CDR2 LQKENI. Trimming took off 4 bases at V and 4 bases at J, with 8 bases between the two ends. Here the CDR3 reads CASSLSNYEQYF. In nucleotides, the CDR3 is TGTGCCAGCTCACTCTCGAATTACGAGCAGTACTTC.

J is TRBJ1-1 and V is TRBV29-1; D is unresolved. In germline, CDR1 is SQVTM, CDR2 ANQGSEA. The V gene lost 4 bases and the J gene lost 2 bases, with 11 bases spanning the gap. The CDR3 sequence is 13 residues long. In DNA form, the CDR3 reads TGCAGCGTTGTCAACCAGTATAACACTGAAGCTTTCTTT. Its translation: CSVVNQYNTEAFF.

This clone was counted between two and nine times. This chain joins TRBV5-1 and TRBJ1-1, with a weak D call TRBD1 (5 bases). CDR1 and CDR2 (germline): SGHRS, YFSETQ. The CDR3 extends over 13 amino acids. V was shortened by 0 bases and J by 5 bases, with 8 bases between the two germline ends. The CDR3, as DNA: TGCGCCAGCAGCTTGGAAGGGGAAACTGAAGCTTTCTTT. Translating gives CASSLEGETEAFF. Full variable domain (rest looked up from reference TRBV5-1 and TRBJ1-1): KAGVTQTPRYLIKTRGQQVTLSCSPISGHRSVSWYQQTPGQGLQFLFEYFSETQRNKGNFPGRFSGRQFSNSRSEMNVSTLELGDSALYLCASSLEGETEAFFGQGTRLTVV.

This clone showed up just a few times. The chain combines TRBV6-1 with TRBJ1-1; D may be TRBD1 (5 bases). Germline V CDR1 and CDR2: MNHNS, SASEGT. The CDR3 is 12 residues long. Trimming removed 6 bases from V and 8 bases from J, with 13 bases in between. CDR3 amino acids: CASSPLRGEAFF. The CDR3 DNA follows: TGTGCCAGCAGCCCCTTGCGGGGGGAAGCTTTCTTT.

This sequence joins TRBV7-9 and TRBJ2-7, with a possible D match to TRBD2 (6 bases). Germline loops: CDR1 SEHNR, CDR2 FQNEAQ (reference sequence). This CDR3 spans 16 amino acids. Trimming took off 1 base at V and 1 base at J, with 14 bases between the two ends. The DNA of the CDR3 is TGTGCCAGCAGCTTAGGGTCGGGAGTAAGGTCCTACGAGCAGTACTTC. Translating gives CASSLGSGVRSYEQYF.

The chain carries TRBV28 and TRBJ1-5, with D possibly matching TRBD1 (5 bases). With 6 bases removed from V and 4 bases from J, the gap between germline ends came to 16 bases. Germline lookup yields CDR1 MDHEN and CDR2 SYDVKM. The CDR3 is made up of 15 amino acids. CDR3 bases: TGTGCCAGCAGCTCCCCGCACGGGGGTAATCAGCCCCAGCATTTT. It yields the protein CASSSPHGGNQPQHF.

The chain has TRBV29-1 and TRBJ2-7; TRBD2 matches at 9 bases. V trimming: 1 base; J trimming: 1 base; junction bases outside the gene matches: 11. CDR1 and CDR2 from the germline V gene are SQVTM and ANQGSEA. CDR3 length equals 17 residues. CDR3 loop: CSVEACLGTSYSYEQYF. CDR3 sequence (DNA): TGCAGCGTTGAAGCGTGTTTGGGGACTAGCTATTCCTACGAGCAGTACTTC.

V gene TRBV7-2 combines with J gene TRBJ2-5; 8 nucleotides agree with TRBD1. Germline lookup yields CDR1 SGHTA and CDR2 FQGNSA. J gave up 2 bases and V 5 bases, and 7 bases lay outside the gene matches. The CDR3 has 15 residues. The CDR3 sequence is CASSTQGAIQETQYF. In nucleotides, the CDR3 is TGTGCCAGCAGCACCCAGGGGGCGATACAAGAGACCCAGTACTTC.

This clone has only one observation. V is TRBV7-3 and J is TRBJ2-7; either TRBD1 or TRBD2 may supply D (5 bases each). With 0 bases removed from V and 2 bases from J, the gap between germline ends came to 14 bases. CDR1 is SGHTA, CDR2 FQGTGA, per germline. The CDR3 runs to 16 residues. The CDR3 region is CASSLTPGTAPYEQYF. The CDR3 region has the DNA TGTGCCAGCAGCTTAACTCCGGGGACGGCTCCCTACGAGCAGTACTTC.

The chain links TRBV7-2 to TRBJ2-4, with TRBD1 as a possible D gene (6 bases). Trimming took 1 base from V and 9 from J, leaving 19 bases between them. This CDR3 is built from 16 residues. Germline loops: CDR1 SGHTA, CDR2 FQGNSA. The CDR3 nucleotides read TGTGCCAGCAGCTTAGGCACTAGGGGGTATGAAGGCATTCAGTACTTC. It encodes CASSLGTRGYEGIQYF.

The V and J genes are TRBV9 and TRBJ2-2, with a tentative D call TRBD2 (6 bases). Germline V CDR1 and CDR2: SGDLS, YYNGEE. The CDR3 loop spans 15 amino acids. Between the trimmed V and J ends, which lost 4 bases and 6 bases, there was a span of 16 bases. The CDR3 nucleotides read TGTGCCAGCAGCCCCCCGGGAGCAATACCCGGGGAGCTGTTTTTT. It yields the protein CASSPPGAIPGELFF.

V gene TRBV7-3 combines with J gene TRBJ2-2, with D perhaps being TRBD1 or TRBD2 (5 bases each). The CDR3 is 16 amino acids. Germline V gives CDR1 SGHTA, CDR2 FQGTGA. V was clipped by 1 base and J by 0 bases, with 9 bases between them. DNA of the CDR3: TGTGCCAGCAGCTTAAACGAGGGGTCGAACACCGGGGAGCTGTTTTTT. Translation gives CASSLNEGSNTGELFF.

This chain joins TRBV19 and TRBJ2-5; 13 bases match TRBD2. V shed 5 bases, J shed 5 bases, and the junction held 8 bases outside the gene matches. CDR1 and CDR2 from the germline V gene are LNHDA and SQIVND (reference sequence). CDR3 size: 16 residues. CDR3 sequence: CASSPRTSGSTETQYF. The CDR3 region has the DNA TGTGCCAGTAGTCCCCGGACTAGCGGGAGTACGGAGACCCAGTACTTC.